The 19 T cell receptor beta chains presented below share a single source sample, sequenced in a study of identical twins. TCRdb recomputed calls from the 5' RACE reads with MiXCR, one row per CDR3 protein. The table records 450,000 or so distinct CDR3 sequences, 14% of them present only once. These same records also appear under a second study, on yellow fever vaccine responses in identical twins.

Sample: CD4+ T cells sorted from blood. Receptor source: a woman between 18 and 30 years old in good health.

The gene calls are TRBV6-5 and TRBJ2-3; 8 bases are a match to TRBD1. The CDR3 is made up of 16 amino acids. Per the germline V gene, CDR1 is MNHEY and CDR2 is SVGAGI. The trim removed 4 bases at V and 2 bases at J, leaving 8 bases unmatched. CDR3 in amino acids: CASSWDTGGNTDTQYF. CDR3 nucleotides: TGTGCCAGCAGTTGGGACACAGGGGGGAACACAGATACGCAGTATTTT.

This rearrangement joins TRBV13 to TRBJ2-7; 13 bases agree with TRBD2. The CDR3 runs to 16 residues. V trimming: 0 bases; J trimming: 5 bases; junction bases outside the gene matches: 4. Germline V gives CDR1 PRHDT, CDR2 FYEKMQ (reference sequence). For the CDR3, the DNA is TGTGCCAGCAGCTTAGGACTAGCGGGAGGGGGTCACGAGCAGTACTTC. Protein product: CASSLGLAGGGHEQYF.

This clonotype has just a few counts. J is TRBJ2-5 and V is TRBV20-1; 14 positions agree with TRBD2. The CDR3 loop spans 16 amino acids. Germline values: CDR1 DFQATT, CDR2 SNEGSKA (reference sequence). V trimming: 6 bases; J trimming: 6 bases; junction bases outside the gene matches: 12. CDR3 nucleotides: TGCAGTGCCCCTAAAGGGACTAGCGGGAGTGGAAAGACCCAGTACTTC. Its protein is CSAPKGTSGSGKTQYF.

This clonotype was counted between two and nine times. The chain uses TRBV6-5 and TRBJ2-2, with 7 bases aligning to TRBD1. The J segment lost 4 bases and the V segment lost 2 bases, leaving 13 bases of the junction unmatched. The V gene's germline CDR1 is MNHEY and CDR2 SVGAGI. This CDR3 has 18 amino acids. CDR3: CASSYPWGATGSTGELFF. For the CDR3, the DNA is TGTGCCAGCAGTTACCCGTGGGGCGCGACAGGGAGCACCGGGGAGCTGTTTTTT.

The chain has TRBV21-1 and TRBJ2-1; TRBD2, the D gene given by the table, was not confirmed from the DNA. TRBV21-1 is an annotated pseudogene. This CDR3 region has 16 residues. This CDR3 is CASSKITSGYNNEQFF. CDR3 sequence (DNA): TGTGCCAGCAGCAAAATTACTAGCGGATACAACAATGAGCAGTTCTTC.

This clonotype was detected only a few times. This chain links TRBV7-2 with TRBJ2-3; no definite D call. CDR1 and CDR2 from the germline V gene are SGHTA and FQGNSA. V was clipped by 2 bases and J by 5 bases, with 5 bases between them. The CDR3 covers 12 residues. The CDR3 sequence: CASSLNGDTQYF. The CDR3, as DNA: TGTGCCAGCAGCTTAAATGGAGATACGCAGTATTTT.

The rearrangement links TRBV12-3 or TRBV12-4 to TRBJ2-1; TRBD1 matches at 9 bases. The CDR3 consists of 15 residues. V dropped 5 bases and J dropped 7; count of bases not matched to a gene: 9. CDR3 bases: TGTGCCAGCAGTCCGCGGGGACAGGGTCTGAATGAGCAGTTCTTC. Translating it yields CASSPRGQGLNEQFF.

In its sample, this clonotype was seen many times. The chain joins TRBV7-2 to TRBJ2-7, with D possibly TRBD1 on 6 matching bases. In germline, CDR1 is SGHTA, CDR2 FQGNSA. There are 12 residues in the CDR3. Trimming removed 9 bases from V and 3 bases from J, with 12 bases in between. CDR3 sequence reads: CASHGQFYEQYF. The CDR3 DNA reads TGTGCCAGTCACGGACAGTTCTACGAGCAGTACTTC.

This rearrangement joins TRBV28 to TRBJ2-2; possible D gene TRBD2, 6 bases. In germline, CDR1 is MDHEN, CDR2 SYDVKM. The CDR3 loop spans 16 amino acids. Trimming shortened V by 8 bases and J by 1 base, and 17 bases separated the two germline ends. The CDR3: CASFKPSGGNTGELFF. The DNA of the CDR3 is TGTGCCAGCTTTAAGCCCTCCGGGGGGAACACCGGGGAGCTGTTTTTT.

A few counts support this clonotype. The gene calls are TRBV4-1 and TRBJ2-1, with D tentatively TRBD2 (5 bases). Trimming removed 4 bases from V and 0 bases from J, with 13 bases in between. Germline V gives CDR1 MGHRA, CDR2 YSYEKL. The CDR3 runs 16 residues. As DNA, the CDR3 is TGCGCCAGCAGCCCAAGGCACAGCGGCTCCTACAATGAGCAGTTCTTC. Its translation is CASSPRHSGSYNEQFF.

This clonotype was seen a handful of times. The chain couples TRBV3-1 to TRBJ2-1; 9 nucleotides match TRBD2. The CDR3 extends over 19 amino acids. Germline CDR1 LGHDT, CDR2 YNNKEL (reference sequence). V gave up 0 bases and J gave up 5 bases; unmatched junction bases: 14. The CDR3 region has the DNA TGTGCCAGCAGCCAAGAACGGCTCATCGGCGGGGGGGAGGACAATGAGCAGTTCTTC. Its protein product is CASSQERLIGGGEDNEQFF.

This chain connects TRBV11-2 to TRBJ2-5, with D perhaps TRBD2 (6 bases). Trimming cost V 5 bases and J 0 bases, with 13 bases left between them. Germline assignment: CDR1 SGHAT and CDR2 FQNNGV. The CDR3 is 15 amino acids. Here the CDR3 DNA reads TGTGCCAGCAGCGGAGGGGCTCTGTACCAAGAGACCCAGTACTTC. This sequence encodes CASSGGALYQETQYF.

This clonotype occurred a few times. Relative to the germline gene, one junction end is altered; a read error may explain this. The chain links TRBV10-3 to TRBJ2-7; the match to TRBD1 covers 8 bases. This CDR3 is 16 amino acids long. The V gene's germline CDR1 is ENHRY and CDR2 SYGVKD. This chain's CDR3 is CAISSLRRQGSETVTF. The CDR3 DNA reads TGTGCCATCAGCTCGTTGCGGAGACAGGGGAGCGAAACTGTCACCTTC.

This clonotype has a count of ten or more. The chain's CDR3 is CASSLHGQGLYEQYF. The CDR3 nucleotides are TGTGCCAGCAGCCTCCACGGCCAGGGACTCTACGAGCAGTACTTC. The chain joins TRBV6-1 to TRBJ2-7; D might be TRBD2 (6 bases). CDR1 is MNHNS and CDR2 is SASEGT in the germline V gene. V was pared by 6 bases and J by 3 bases, with 18 bases between. There are 15 residues in the CDR3.

The chain couples TRBV7-9 to TRBJ2-2; D is ambiguous. The CDR3 length is 14 residues. With 1 base removed from V and 3 bases from J, the gap between germline ends came to 6 bases. Germline V gene sequence: CDR1 SEHNR, CDR2 FQNEAQ (reference sequence). The CDR3 loop is CASSLDTYTGELFF. CDR3 nucleotides: TGTGCCAGCAGCTTAGATACCTACACCGGGGAGCTGTTTTTT.

This clonotype was picked up many times. V and J are TRBV12-3 or TRBV12-4 and TRBJ2-2; 7 bases line up with TRBD1. The V gene end was trimmed by 6 bases and the J gene end by 0 bases; junction bases not matched to a gene: 7. This CDR3 is built from 16 residues. The CDR3 DNA reads TGTGCCAGCAGGAAACCGGGACAGCCGAACACCGGGGAGCTGTTTTTT. Amino acids: CASRKPGQPNTGELFF.

In its sample, this clonotype was seen many times. The V gene is TRBV12-3 or TRBV12-4, the J gene TRBJ2-7, with TRBD1 identical over 7 bases. The V segment lost 6 bases and the J segment 5 bases; nucleotides outside the gene matches: 4. The CDR3 is made up of 12 amino acids. CDR3 DNA: TGTGCCAGCAGAAGGGGGCTCAACGAGCAGTACTTC. Its translation: CASRRGLNEQYF.

V usage is TRBV6-2 or TRBV6-3 and J usage is TRBJ2-5; the match to TRBD2 covers 7 bases. The V gene's germline CDR1 is MNHEY and CDR2 SVGEGT. The length of the CDR3 is 14 residues. The V gene end was trimmed by 6 bases and the J gene end by 2 bases; junction bases not matched to a gene: 6. Here the CDR3 DNA reads TGTGCCAGCAGGCGGGGGACCTATCAAGAGACCCAGTACTTC. Residues: CASRRGTYQETQYF.

A few counts support this clonotype. This chain links TRBV27 with TRBJ2-2; no firm D call. Trimming removed 7 bases from V and 6 bases from J, with 24 bases in between. CDR3 length equals 17 residues. Germline lookup yields CDR1 MNHEY and CDR2 SMNVEV (reference sequence). The CDR3 sequence: CASKFRQASELSGELFF. The CDR3, as DNA: TGTGCCAGCAAGTTTAGGCAGGCTAGTGAATTATCCGGGGAGCTGTTTTTT.